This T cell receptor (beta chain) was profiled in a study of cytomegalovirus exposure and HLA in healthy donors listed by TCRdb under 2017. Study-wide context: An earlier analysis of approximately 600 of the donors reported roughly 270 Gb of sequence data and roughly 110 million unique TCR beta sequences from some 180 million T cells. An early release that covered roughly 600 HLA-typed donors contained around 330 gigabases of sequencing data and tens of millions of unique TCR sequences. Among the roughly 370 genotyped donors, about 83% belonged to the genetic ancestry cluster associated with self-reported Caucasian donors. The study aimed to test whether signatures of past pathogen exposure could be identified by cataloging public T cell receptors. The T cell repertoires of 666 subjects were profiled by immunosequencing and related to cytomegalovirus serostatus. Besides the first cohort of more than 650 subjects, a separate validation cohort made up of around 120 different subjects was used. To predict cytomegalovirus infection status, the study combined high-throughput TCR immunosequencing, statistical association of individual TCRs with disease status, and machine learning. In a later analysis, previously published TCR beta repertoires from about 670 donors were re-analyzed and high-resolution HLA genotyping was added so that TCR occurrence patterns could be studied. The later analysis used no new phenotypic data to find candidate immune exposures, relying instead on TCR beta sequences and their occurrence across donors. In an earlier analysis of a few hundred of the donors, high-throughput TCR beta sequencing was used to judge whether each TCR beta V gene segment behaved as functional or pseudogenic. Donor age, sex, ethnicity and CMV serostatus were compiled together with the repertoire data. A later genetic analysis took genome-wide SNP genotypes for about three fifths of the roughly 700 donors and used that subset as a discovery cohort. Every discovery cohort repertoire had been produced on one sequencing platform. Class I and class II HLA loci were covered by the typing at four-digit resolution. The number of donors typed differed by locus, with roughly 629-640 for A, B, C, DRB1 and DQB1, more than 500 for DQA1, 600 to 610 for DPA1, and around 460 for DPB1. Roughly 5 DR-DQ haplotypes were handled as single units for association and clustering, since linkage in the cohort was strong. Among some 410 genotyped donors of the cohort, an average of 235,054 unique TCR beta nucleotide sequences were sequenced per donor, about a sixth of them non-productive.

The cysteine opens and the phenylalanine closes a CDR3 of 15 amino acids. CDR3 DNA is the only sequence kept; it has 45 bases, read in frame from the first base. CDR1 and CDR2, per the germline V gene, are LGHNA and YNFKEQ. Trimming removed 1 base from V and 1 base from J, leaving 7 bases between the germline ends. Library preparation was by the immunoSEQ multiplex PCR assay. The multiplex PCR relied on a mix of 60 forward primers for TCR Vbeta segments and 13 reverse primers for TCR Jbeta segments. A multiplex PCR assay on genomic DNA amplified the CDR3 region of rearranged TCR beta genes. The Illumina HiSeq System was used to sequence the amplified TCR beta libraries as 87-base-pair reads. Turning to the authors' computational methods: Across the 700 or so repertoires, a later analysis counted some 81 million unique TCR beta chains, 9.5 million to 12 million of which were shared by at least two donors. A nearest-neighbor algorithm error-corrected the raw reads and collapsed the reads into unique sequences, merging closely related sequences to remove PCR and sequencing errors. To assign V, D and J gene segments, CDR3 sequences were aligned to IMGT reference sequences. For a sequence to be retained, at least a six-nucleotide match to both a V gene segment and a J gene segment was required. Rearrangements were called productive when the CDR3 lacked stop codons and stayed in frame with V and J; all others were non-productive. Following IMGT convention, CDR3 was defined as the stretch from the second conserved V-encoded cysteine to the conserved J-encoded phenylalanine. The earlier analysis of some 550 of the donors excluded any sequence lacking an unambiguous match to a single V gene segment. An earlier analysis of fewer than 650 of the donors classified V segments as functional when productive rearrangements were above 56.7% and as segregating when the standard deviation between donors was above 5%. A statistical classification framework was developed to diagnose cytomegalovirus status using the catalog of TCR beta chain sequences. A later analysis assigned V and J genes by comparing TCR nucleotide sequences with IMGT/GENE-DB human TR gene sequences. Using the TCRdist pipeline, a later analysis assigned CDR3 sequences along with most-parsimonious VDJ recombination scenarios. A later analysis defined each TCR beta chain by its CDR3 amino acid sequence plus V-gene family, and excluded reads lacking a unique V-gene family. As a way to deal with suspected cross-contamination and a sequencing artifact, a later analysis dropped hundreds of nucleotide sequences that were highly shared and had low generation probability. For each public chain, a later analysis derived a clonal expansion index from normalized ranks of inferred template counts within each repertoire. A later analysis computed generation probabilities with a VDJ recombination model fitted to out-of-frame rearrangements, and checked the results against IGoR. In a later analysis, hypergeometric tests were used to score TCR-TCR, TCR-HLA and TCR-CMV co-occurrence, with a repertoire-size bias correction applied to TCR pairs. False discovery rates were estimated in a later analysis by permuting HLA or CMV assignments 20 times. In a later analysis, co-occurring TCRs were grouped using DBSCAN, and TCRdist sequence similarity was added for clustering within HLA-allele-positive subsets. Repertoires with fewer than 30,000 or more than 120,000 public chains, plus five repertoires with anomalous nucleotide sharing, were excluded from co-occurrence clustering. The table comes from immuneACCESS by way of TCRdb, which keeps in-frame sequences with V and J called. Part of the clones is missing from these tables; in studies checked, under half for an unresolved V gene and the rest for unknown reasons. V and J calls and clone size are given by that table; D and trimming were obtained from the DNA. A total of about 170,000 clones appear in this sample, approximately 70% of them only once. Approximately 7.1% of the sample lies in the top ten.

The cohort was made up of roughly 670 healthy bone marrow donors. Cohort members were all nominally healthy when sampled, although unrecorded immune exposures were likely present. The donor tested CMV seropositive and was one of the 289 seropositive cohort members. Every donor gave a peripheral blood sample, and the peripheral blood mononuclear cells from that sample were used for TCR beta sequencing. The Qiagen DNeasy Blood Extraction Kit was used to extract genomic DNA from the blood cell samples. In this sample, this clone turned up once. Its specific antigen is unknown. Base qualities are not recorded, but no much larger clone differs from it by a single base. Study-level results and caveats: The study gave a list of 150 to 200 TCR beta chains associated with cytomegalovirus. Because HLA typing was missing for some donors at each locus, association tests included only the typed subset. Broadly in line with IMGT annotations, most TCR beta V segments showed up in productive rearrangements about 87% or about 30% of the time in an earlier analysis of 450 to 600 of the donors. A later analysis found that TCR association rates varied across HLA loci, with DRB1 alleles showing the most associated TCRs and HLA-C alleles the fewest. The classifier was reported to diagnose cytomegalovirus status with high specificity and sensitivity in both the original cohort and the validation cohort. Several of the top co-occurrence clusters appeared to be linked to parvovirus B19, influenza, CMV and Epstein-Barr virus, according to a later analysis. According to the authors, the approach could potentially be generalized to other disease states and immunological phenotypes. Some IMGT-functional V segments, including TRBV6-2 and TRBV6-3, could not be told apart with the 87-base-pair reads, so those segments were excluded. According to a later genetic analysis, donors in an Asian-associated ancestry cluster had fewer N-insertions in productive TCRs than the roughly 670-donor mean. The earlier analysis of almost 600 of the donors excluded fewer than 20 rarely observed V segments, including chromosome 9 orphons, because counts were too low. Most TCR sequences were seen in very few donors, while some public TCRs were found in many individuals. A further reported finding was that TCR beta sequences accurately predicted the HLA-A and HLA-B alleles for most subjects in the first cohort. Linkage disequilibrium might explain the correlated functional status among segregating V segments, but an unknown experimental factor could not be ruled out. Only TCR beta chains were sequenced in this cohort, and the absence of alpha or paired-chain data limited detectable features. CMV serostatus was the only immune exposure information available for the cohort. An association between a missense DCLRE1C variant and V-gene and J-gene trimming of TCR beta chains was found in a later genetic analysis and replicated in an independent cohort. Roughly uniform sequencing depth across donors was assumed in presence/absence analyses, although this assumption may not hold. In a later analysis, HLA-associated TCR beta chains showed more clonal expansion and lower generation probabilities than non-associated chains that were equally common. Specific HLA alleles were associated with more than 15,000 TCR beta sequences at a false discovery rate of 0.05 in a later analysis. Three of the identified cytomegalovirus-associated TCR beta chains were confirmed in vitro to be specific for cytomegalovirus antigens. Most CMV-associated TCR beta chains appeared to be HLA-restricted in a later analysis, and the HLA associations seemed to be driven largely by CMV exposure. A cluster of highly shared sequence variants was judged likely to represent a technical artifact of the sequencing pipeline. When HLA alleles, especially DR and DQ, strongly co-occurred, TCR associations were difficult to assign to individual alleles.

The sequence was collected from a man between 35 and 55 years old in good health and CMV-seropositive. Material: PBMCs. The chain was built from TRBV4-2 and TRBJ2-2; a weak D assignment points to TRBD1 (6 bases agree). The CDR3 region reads CASSQGRGNTGELFF. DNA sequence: TGTGCCAGCAGCCAAGGCAGGGGGAACACCGGGGAGCTGTTTTTT.